The 10 T cell receptor beta chains below were found in one sample sequenced in a study of blood T cell repertoires in COVID-19. The data were produced by immunoSEQ multiplex PCR, yet TCRdb's version contains in-frame clones alone and is incomplete. The sample yields 100,000 to 150,000 clones, about nine tenths seen once. Sequenced sample: peripheral blood. The receptor source for this set is a man between 50 and 59 years old with acute or convalescent COVID-19.

J is TRBJ2-7 and V is TRBV2; maybe TRBD1 (5 bases). This CDR3 has 13 amino acids. Trimming removed 4 bases from V and 7 bases from J, with 14 bases in between. Looked up from germline, CDR1 is SNHLY and CDR2 is FYNNEI. CDR3 DNA sequence: TGTGCCAGCAGTGCTGACAGTTCTGGGGAGCAGTACTTC. Residues: CASSADSSGEQYF.

This clone was observed once. V gene TRBV11-2 combines with J gene TRBJ1-6; D is ambiguous. The CDR3 is 16 residues long. CDR1 and CDR2 (germline): SGHAT, FQNNGV. V shed 7 bases and J shed 10 bases, with 23 bases lying between them. The CDR3 protein is CASNLRRRREYSPLHF. CDR3 in DNA: TGTGCCAGCAACCTGAGGAGGCGCAGAGAGTACTCACCCCTCCACTTT.

V gene TRBV5-1 combines with J gene TRBJ1-1; TRBD1 might be the D (6 bases). The CDR3 totals 13 residues. Germline V gives CDR1 SGHRS, CDR2 YFSETQ. V was trimmed by 1 base and J by 5 bases, leaving 9 bases between them. CDR3 loop: CASSLRGGTEAFF. Here the CDR3 DNA reads TGCGCCAGCAGCTTGAGAGGGGGAACTGAAGCTTTCTTT.

This clone was found a few times. The gene calls are TRBV7-6 and TRBJ1-4; weak D call: TRBD1 (5 bases). Germline CDR1 is SGHVS and CDR2 is FNYEAQ. CDR3 length: 14 residues. The V end was cut by 7 bases, the J end by 7 bases, with 16 bases between. The chain's CDR3 is CASTSRQGPEKLFF. As DNA, the CDR3 is TGTGCCAGCACATCCCGGCAGGGCCCTGAAAAACTGTTTTTT.

The rearrangement links TRBV5-5 to TRBJ2-1; 12 nucleotides line up with TRBD1. Germline CDR1 and CDR2: SGHKS and YYEKEE (reference sequence). Trimming took 4 bases from V and 8 from J; bases not matched to a gene: 7. The CDR3 is 15 amino acids. The DNA for the CDR3 is TGTGCCAGCAGCCAGGGACAGGGGGCGGACTATGAGCAGTTCTTC. Its protein product is CASSQGQGADYEQFF.

The gene calls are TRBV28 and TRBJ1-2; D perhaps matches TRBD1 (6 bases). CDR3 length equals 14 residues. Trimming removed 4 bases at V and 5 bases at J, with 14 bases between. In germline, CDR1 is MDHEN, CDR2 SYDVKM. The CDR3 here is CASSSTTGKYGYTF. CDR3 bases: TGTGCCAGCAGTTCCACCACAGGGAAGTATGGCTACACCTTC.

The chain recombines TRBV11-2 with TRBJ1-1; maybe TRBD1 (5 bases). V lost 2 bases to trimming and J lost 0 bases, with 7 bases between them. Germline loops: CDR1 SGHAT, CDR2 FQNNGV. This CDR3 region has 14 residues. CDR3 amino acids: CASSLYRLNTEAFF. CDR3 DNA: TGTGCCAGCAGCTTATACAGGTTGAACACTGAAGCTTTCTTT.

In its sample, this clone was seen a few times. This chain joins TRBV2 and TRBJ1-1; D not resolved. CDR1 is SNHLY, CDR2 FYNNEI, per germline. V was trimmed by 7 bases and J by 1 base, leaving 7 bases between them. The CDR3 extends over 12 amino acids. The CDR3 DNA reads as TGTGCCAGCACAAAAGCGAACACTGAAGCTTTCTTT. Encoded protein: CASTKANTEAFF.

The gene calls are TRBV2 and TRBJ2-3; the D is unclear. Germline values: CDR1 SNHLY, CDR2 FYNNEI. This CDR3 has 14 residues. Trimming took off 6 bases at V and 3 bases at J, with 13 bases between the two ends. CDR3 nucleotides: TGTGCCAGCAGCCTAGATACCCGGACAGATACGCAGTATTTT. Encoded protein: CASSLDTRTDTQYF. Full variable domain (remainder filled in from reference TRBV2 and TRBJ2-3): EPEVTQTPSHQVTQMGQEVILRCVPISNHLYFYWYRQILGQKVEFLVSFYNNEISEKSEIFDDQFSVERPDGSNFTLKIRSTKLEDSAMYFCASSLDTRTDTQYFGPGTRLTVL.

CDR3 amino acids: CAPPKAPEIDYGYTF. The CDR3 DNA reads as TGTGCCCCCCCCAAAGCTCCGGAGATCGACTATGGCTACACCTTC. This chain uses TRBV21-1 with TRBJ1-2. TRBV21-1 is assigned pseudogene status. The CDR3 runs 15 residues.